The subject of this entry is one T cell receptor beta chain. This clone was seen only a few times. Its antigen remains unidentified. The record has no base qualities; no much larger clone is one base away. Reading from cysteine to phenylalanine, the CDR3 counts 16 amino acids. Left in the record is the CDR3 DNA by itself, 48 bases read in frame from the first base. The germline V gene provides CDR1 KGHSH and CDR2 LQKENI. V is pared back by 0 bases and J by 3 bases, with 15 bases lying between the germline termini. Libraries were built with the immunoSEQ multiplex PCR assay. For the multiplex PCR, a mixture combining 60 forward primers for TCR Vbeta segments and 13 reverse primers for TCR Jbeta segments was used. A multiplex PCR assay on genomic DNA amplified the CDR3 region of rearranged TCR beta genes. The amplified TCR beta libraries were sequenced on the Illumina HiSeq System as 87-base-pair reads. Concerning the study's data processing: A later analysis counted about 82 million unique TCR beta chains across the 666 repertoires, and roughly 10 million of these chains were shared by at least two donors. Raw reads were error-corrected and collapsed into unique sequences with a nearest-neighbor algorithm that merged closely related sequences to remove PCR and sequencing errors. Alignment of CDR3 sequences to IMGT reference sequences was used to assign V, D and J gene segments. For a sequence to be retained, at least a six-nucleotide match to both a V gene segment and a J gene segment was required. Rearrangements were classified as productive when the CDR3 lacked stop codons and remained in frame with V and J, and all other rearrangements were classified as non-productive. CDR3 was defined by IMGT convention, running from the second conserved V-encoded cysteine to the conserved J-encoded phenylalanine. The earlier analysis of more than 450 of the donors excluded sequences that lacked an unambiguous match to a single V gene segment. In an earlier analysis of approximately 590 of the donors, a V segment was called functional when productive rearrangements were above 56.7%, and segregating when the standard deviation between donors exceeded 5%. A statistical classification framework was developed to diagnose cytomegalovirus status using the catalog of TCR beta chain sequences. A later analysis assigned V and J genes by comparing TCR nucleotide sequences with IMGT/GENE-DB human TR gene sequences. A later analysis assigned CDR3 sequences and most-parsimonious VDJ recombination scenarios with the TCRdist pipeline. A later analysis defined each TCR beta chain by its CDR3 amino acid sequence plus V-gene family, and excluded reads lacking a unique V-gene family. To address suspected cross-contamination and a sequencing artifact, a later analysis removed over 500 highly shared, low-generation-probability nucleotide sequences. In a later analysis, a clonal expansion index for each public chain was calculated from normalized within-repertoire ranks of inferred template counts. A later analysis computed generation probabilities with a VDJ recombination model fitted to out-of-frame rearrangements, and checked the results against IGoR. Hypergeometric tests were used in a later analysis to score TCR-TCR, TCR-HLA and TCR-CMV co-occurrence, with a repertoire-size bias correction applied to the TCR pairs. To estimate false discovery rates, a later analysis permuted the HLA or CMV assignments 20 times. In a later analysis, co-occurring TCRs were grouped with DBSCAN, and TCRdist sequence similarity was added when clustering was performed within HLA-allele-positive subsets. For co-occurrence clustering, repertoires with fewer than 30,000 or more than 120,000 public chains were excluded, along with about five repertoires with anomalous nucleotide sharing. Imported from immuneACCESS, the table was reduced by TCRdb to in-frame sequences with V and J called. These copies leave out some clones; in studies compared against another copy, an unresolved V gene accounts for under half, and the cause of the remainder is not known. Clonal size and the V and J genes are those of that table, whereas D and trimming came from the DNA. The sample includes 100,000 to 150,000 clones, with about 70% observed a single time. Of the sample, under 3% falls within the top ten clones.

The data were taken from a study of cytomegalovirus exposure and HLA in healthy donors (dated by TCRdb to the late 2010s). General notes on the study: An earlier analysis of approximately 640 of the donors reported about 250 Gb of sequence data and approximately 110 million unique TCR beta sequences from 150 million to 200 million T cells. Of the roughly 400 genotyped donors, approximately 83% fell in the genetic ancestry cluster associated with self-reported Caucasian donors. A later genetic analysis took genome-wide SNP genotypes for about 55% of the roughly 670 donors and used that subset as a discovery cohort. High-throughput TCR immunosequencing, statistical association of individual TCRs with disease status, and machine learning were combined to predict cytomegalovirus infection status. Four or five DR-DQ haplotypes were handled as single units for association and clustering because linkage in the cohort was strong. The aim of the study was to test whether cataloging public T cell receptors could identify signatures of past pathogen exposure. A later analysis re-examined previously published TCR beta repertoires from 600 to 700 donors and added high-resolution HLA genotyping to investigate patterns of TCR occurrence. Rather than using new phenotypic data, the later analysis identified candidate immune exposures from TCR beta sequences and from how often those sequences occurred across donors. Around 320 gigabases of sequencing data and approximately 93 million unique TCR sequences were included in an early release covering roughly 700 HLA-typed donors. A separate validation cohort of roughly 110 different subjects was used in addition to the roughly 620-subject first cohort. An earlier analysis of around 580 of the donors used high-throughput TCR beta sequencing to judge whether each TCR beta V gene segment behaved as functional or pseudogenic. Every discovery cohort repertoire had been produced on one sequencing platform. Donor age, sex, ethnicity and CMV serostatus were collected together with the repertoire data. HLA typing covered class I and class II loci at four-digit resolution. Among about 390 genotyped donors of the cohort, an average of approximately 230,000 unique TCR beta nucleotide sequences were sequenced per donor, around 20% of them non-productive. Using immunosequencing, the study profiled T cell repertoires from 500 to 800 subjects and related those repertoires to cytomegalovirus serostatus. The number of donors typed differed by locus, with about 629-630 for A, B, C, DRB1 and DQB1, about 500 for DQA1, about 610 for DPA1, and approximately 470 for DPB1.

The cohort comprised approximately 700 healthy bone marrow donors. Cohort members were all nominally healthy when sampled, although unrecorded immune exposures were likely present. The donor was CMV seropositive and was included in the group of 250 to 300 seropositive cohort members. Each donor provided a peripheral blood sample, and peripheral blood mononuclear cells were used for TCR beta sequencing. The Qiagen DNeasy Blood Extraction Kit was used to extract genomic DNA from the blood cell samples. Study-level results and caveats: While some public TCRs were present in many individuals, most TCR sequences turned up only very rarely across donors. In this cohort, only TCR beta chains were sequenced, and detectable features were limited by the absence of alpha or paired-chain data. According to a later analysis, parvovirus B19, influenza, CMV and Epstein-Barr virus appeared linked to several top co-occurrence clusters. Because counts were too low, approximately 15 rarely observed V segments, including chromosome 9 orphons, were excluded from the earlier analysis of under 650 of the donors. HLA typing was unavailable for some donors at each locus, so association tests used only the typed subset. A later genetic analysis associated a missense DCLRE1C variant with V-gene and J-gene trimming of TCR beta chains, and an independent cohort replicated the association. According to a later analysis, TCR association rates differed among HLA loci, with DRB1 alleles showing the most associated TCRs and HLA-C alleles showing the fewest. Some IMGT-functional V segments, including TRBV6-2 and TRBV6-3, could not be told apart with the 87-base-pair reads, so those segments were excluded. Linkage disequilibrium might explain the correlated functional status among segregating V segments, but an unknown experimental factor could not be ruled out. In both the original and validation cohorts, the classifier was reported to diagnose cytomegalovirus status with high specificity and sensitivity. Compared with the approximately 720-donor mean, donors in an Asian-associated ancestry cluster had fewer N-insertions in productive TCRs, according to a later genetic analysis. In a later analysis, 16,951 TCR beta sequences were associated with specific HLA alleles at a false discovery rate of 0.05. In vitro tests confirmed that a few of the cytomegalovirus-associated TCR beta chains recognize cytomegalovirus antigens. The authors suggested that the approach could potentially be extended to other disease states and immunological phenotypes. Most CMV-associated TCR beta chains appeared to be HLA-restricted in a later analysis, and the HLA associations seemed to be driven largely by CMV exposure. A total of 150 to 200 TCR beta chains were listed by the study as associated with cytomegalovirus. The only immune exposure information available for the cohort was CMV serostatus. A further reported finding was that TCR beta sequences accurately predicted the HLA-A and HLA-B alleles for most subjects in the first cohort. Broadly in line with IMGT annotations, most TCR beta V segments showed up in productive rearrangements about 87% or about 30% of the time in an earlier analysis of roughly 590 of the donors. Assigning TCR associations to individual alleles was difficult when HLA alleles, especially DR and DQ, strongly co-occurred. Sequencing depth was assumed to be roughly uniform across donors in the presence/absence analyses, though that assumption may not hold. A group of highly shared sequence variants was considered likely to be a technical artifact of the sequencing pipeline. A later analysis found that HLA-associated TCR beta chains were more clonally expanded and had lower generation probabilities than equally common non-associated chains.

Recombination joined TRBV18 with TRBJ2-7; 5 matching bases give a weak D call of TRBD1. This clonotype originated in a woman aged 55-70 years in good health and CMV-seropositive. The sequenced sample consisted of PBMCs. The nucleotides are TGTGCCAGCTCACCACCGGGGCAACGGCCACTCTACGAGCAGTACTTC. This gives the protein CASSPPGQRPLYEQYF.